A selection of T cell receptor beta chains follows, all from one sample in a study of blood T cell repertoires in COVID-19. Sequenced by immunoSEQ multiplex PCR; TCRdb stores in-frame clones only, minus some. The repertoire holds roughly 170,000 clones, with around nine tenths as singletons. Sequencing was done on a sample of peripheral blood. Receptors originate from a woman under 30 who had recovered from COVID-19. Both conserved end residues are part of each CDR3. A D gene is named only where the DNA matches it firmly. Clone size is shown for a subset of rows, as once, few, many or a class of expanded clone.

>TRBV19|.|TRBJ1-4|15|.
CASNFGGAAGEKLFF
TGTGCCAGTAACTTCGGCGGGGCTGCGGGGGAAAAACTGTTTTTT
>TRBV7-8|.|TRBJ1-1|15|.
CASSSPQGMNTEAFF
TGTGCCAGCAGCTCCCCCCAGGGGATGAACACTGAAGCTTTCTTT
>TRBV5-1|.|TRBJ2-5|15|.
CASSLGGGLQETQYF
TGCGCCAGCAGCTTGGGTGGGGGACTTCAAGAGACCCAGTACTTC
>TRBV27|.|TRBJ1-5|16|few
CASSLTVPIGNQPQHF
TGTGCCAGCAGTTTGACAGTTCCTATAGGCAATCAGCCCCAGCATTTT
>TRBV7-9|.|TRBJ1-4|16|few
CASSLDWQGRNEKLFF
TGTGCCAGCAGCTTAGACTGGCAGGGCCGTAATGAAAAACTGTTTTTT
>TRBV2|.|TRBJ2-4|12|.
CASTQVGNIQYF
TGTGCCAGCACACAGGTTGGGAACATTCAGTACTTC
>TRBV2|TRBD2|TRBJ2-5|16|.
CASSVGLAGSQETQYF
TGTGCCAGCAGTGTCGGACTAGCGGGGAGCCAAGAGACCCAGTACTTC
>TRBV3-1/TRBV3-2|.|TRBJ1-2|18|.
CASSQEPGVITHNYGYTF
TGTGCCAGCAGCCAAGAACCGGGGGTCATCACCCACAACTATGGCTACACCTTC
>TRBV6-2/TRBV6-3|.|TRBJ2-6|14|.
CASGPPLGANVLTF
TGTGCCAGCGGCCCCCCCCTTGGGGCCAACGTCCTGACTTTC
>TRBV6-2/TRBV6-3|.|TRBJ1-5|13|.
CASSLVPRQPQHF
TGTGCCAGCAGTTTAGTCCCGAGGCAGCCCCAGCATTTT
>TRBV18|TRBD1|TRBJ1-6|13|.
CASRGQGNSPLHF
TGTGCCAGCCGAGGACAGGGGAATTCACCCCTCCACTTT
>TRBV4-3|.|TRBJ1-6|15|.
CASSQGGGDNSPLHF
TGCGCCAGCAGCCAAGGAGGAGGGGATAATTCACCCCTCCACTTT
>TRBV7-9|TRBD1|TRBJ1-2|16|.
CASSGVSTGGGYGYTF
TGTGCCAGCAGCGGAGTATCTACAGGGGGCGGCTATGGCTACACCTTC
>TRBV10-3|TRBD2|TRBJ2-1|15|once
CAISGGTSGYNEQFF
TGTGCCATCAGTGGGGGGACTAGCGGTTACAATGAGCAGTTCTTC
>TRBV10-3|.|TRBJ1-3|16|.
CAISEMRQRSGNTIYF
TGTGCCATCAGTGAGATGCGACAGCGCTCTGGAAACACCATATATTTT
>TRBV19|TRBD1|TRBJ1-2|14|.
CASSARGRDYGYTF
TGTGCCAGTAGTGCGAGGGGGCGCGACTATGGCTACACCTTC
>TRBV4-1|.|TRBJ2-1|16|.
CASSQGRGVMDLEQFF
TGCGCCAGCAGCCAAGGAAGGGGCGTAATGGATTTGGAGCAGTTCTTC
>TRBV15|.|TRBJ1-1|13|few
CATSNNFDTEAFF
TGTGCCACCAGCAACAATTTTGACACTGAAGCTTTCTTT
>TRBV18|.|TRBJ1-1|13|.
CASSPLPSGEAFF
TGTGCCAGCTCACCCCTACCGTCCGGTGAAGCTTTCTTT
>TRBV7-9|.|TRBJ2-7|14|.
CASSLRGQSYEQYF
TGTGCCAGCAGCTTACGCGGACAGTCCTACGAGCAGTACTTC
>TRBV3-1/TRBV3-2|TRBD2|TRBJ2-3|15|.
CASTQSSGDTDTQYF
TGTGCCAGCACCCAAAGTAGCGGGGACACAGATACGCAGTATTTT
>TRBV5-8|.|TRBJ2-5|14|.
CASSRAVSQETQYF
TGTGCCAGCAGCCGAGCGGTATCCCAAGAGACCCAGTACTTC
>TRBV28|.|TRBJ1-3|15|.
CASSLSTGGGNTIYF
TGTGCCAGCAGTTTATCCACAGGTGGTGGAAACACCATATATTTT
>TRBV5-8|.|TRBJ1-1|15|.
CASSSRLRANTEAFF
TGTGCCAGCAGCTCCCGTCTCAGGGCAAACACTGAAGCTTTCTTT
>TRBV11-2|TRBD1|TRBJ1-2|15|.
CASSLGTGFWYGYTF
TGTGCCAGCAGCTTAGGGACAGGGTTTTGGTATGGCTACACCTTC
>TRBV25-1|.|TRBJ2-7|13|.
CASTMMVTDEQYF
TGTGCCAGCACTATGATGGTCACCGACGAGCAGTACTTC
>TRBV4-3|TRBD1|TRBJ1-2|17|.
CASSLSIRQGVNYGYTF
TGCGCCAGCAGCCTCAGTATTCGACAGGGAGTCAACTATGGCTACACCTTC
>TRBV12-5|.|TRBJ1-2|13|.
CASGLETAYGYTF
TGTGCTAGTGGTTTGGAAACAGCCTATGGCTACACCTTC
>TRBV19|TRBD1|TRBJ2-4|15|.
CASLRTGEAKNIQYF
TGTGCCAGTCTTCGGACAGGTGAAGCCAAAAACATTCAGTACTTC
>TRBV5-4|TRBD1|TRBJ1-2|16|few
CASSLPDRAYDDGYTF
TGTGCCAGCAGCTTGCCGGACAGGGCATACGACGATGGCTACACCTTC
>TRBV6-2/TRBV6-3|.|TRBJ1-3|14|.
CASSYASPGNTIYF
TGTGCCAGCAGTTACGCGAGTCCCGGAAACACCATATATTTT
>TRBV6-4|.|TRBJ1-1|12|.
CASSGRAVKAFF
TGTGCCAGCAGTGGGCGGGCGGTGAAGGCTTTCTTT
>TRBV7-9|TRBD1|TRBJ2-5|13|.
CAVHRGRQETQYF
TGTGCCGTACACAGGGGGAGGCAAGAGACCCAGTACTTC
>TRBV6-5|.|TRBJ2-2|14|.
CASSFLGAAGELFF
TGTGCCAGCAGTTTTTTGGGGGCCGCCGGGGAGCTGTTTTTT
>TRBV28|.|TRBJ2-1|13|.
CASSLGGYNEQFF
TGTGCCAGCAGTTTAGGAGGGTACAATGAGCAGTTCTTC
>TRBV5-4|.|TRBJ1-1|16|.
CASSLAGEGLRTEAFF
TGTGCCAGCAGCTTGGCAGGGGAGGGCTTAAGAACTGAAGCTTTCTTT
>TRBV9|TRBD2|TRBJ2-1|15|.
CASSTGGSSYNEQFF
TGTGCCAGCAGCACGGGGGGTAGCTCCTACAATGAGCAGTTCTTC
>TRBV5-6|.|TRBJ1-2|15|.
CASSLSGQLIYGYTF
TGTGCCAGCAGCTTGTCCGGACAGCTAATCTATGGCTACACCTTC
>TRBV7-9|TRBD1|TRBJ1-2|13|.
CASSLGQGRGYTF
TGTGCCAGCAGCTTAGGACAGGGGAGAGGCTACACCTTC
>TRBV5-5|TRBD1|TRBJ2-3|17|.
CASSWTGTGAFADTQYF
TGTGCCAGCAGCTGGACCGGGACAGGGGCTTTCGCAGATACGCAGTATTTT
>TRBV2|TRBD2|TRBJ2-1|13|.
CASELAGNNEQFF
TGTGCCAGCGAACTAGCGGGGAACAATGAGCAGTTCTTC
>TRBV11-2|.|TRBJ2-1|13|.
CASSLSSKNEQFF
TGTGCCAGCAGCTTAAGTAGTAAAAATGAGCAGTTCTTC
>TRBV18|.|TRBJ1-6|15|once
CASSPIRVGGSPLHF
TGTGCCAGCTCACCAATCAGGGTTGGTGGTTCACCCCTCCACTTT
>TRBV7-2|.|TRBJ1-5|15|.
CASSLIGLNNQPQHF
TGTGCCAGCAGCTTAATCGGACTAAACAATCAGCCCCAGCATTTT
>TRBV11-2|.|TRBJ2-3|15|.
CASSLSGGSADTQYF
TGTGCCAGCAGCTTAAGCGGAGGCTCCGCAGATACGCAGTATTTT
>TRBV9|TRBD1|TRBJ1-1|14|.
CASSAGQGPTEAFF
TGTGCCAGCAGCGCGGGACAGGGCCCCACTGAAGCTTTCTTT
>TRBV2|TRBD1|TRBJ1-5|15|.
CASSEERTGHQPQHF
TGTGCCAGCAGTGAAGAAAGGACAGGGCATCAGCCCCAGCATTTT
>TRBV6-5|.|TRBJ1-3|14|.
CASAVSPLGNTIYF
TGTGCCAGCGCGGTTTCGCCTCTTGGAAACACCATATATTTT
>TRBV6-4|TRBD1|TRBJ1-2|14|once
CASSANGQGYGYTF
TGTGCCAGCAGCGCCAATGGACAGGGCTATGGCTACACCTTC
>TRBV19|TRBD2|TRBJ2-1|16|.
CASSIDWGTSVNEQFF
TGTGCCAGTAGTATAGATTGGGGGACTAGCGTGAATGAGCAGTTCTTC
>TRBV24-1|TRBD1|TRBJ2-1|15|.
CATLGVGQGNNEQFF
TGTGCCACCCTTGGAGTGGGACAGGGAAACAATGAGCAGTTCTTC
>TRBV6-2/TRBV6-3|.|TRBJ1-4|15|.
CASSYSGGPNEKLFF
TGTGCCAGCAGTTACAGCGGGGGACCGAATGAAAAACTGTTTTTT
>TRBV3-1/TRBV3-2|TRBD2|TRBJ2-3|15|.
CASSRLALITDTQYF
TGTGCCAGCAGCCGACTAGCGCTGATAACAGATACGCAGTATTTT
>TRBV6-5|.|TRBJ1-3|14|once
CASSYRGTGNTIYF
TGTGCCAGCAGTTACAGGGGGACTGGAAACACCATATATTTT
>TRBV20-1|.|TRBJ1-2|11|.
CSARSQYGYTF
TGCAGTGCTAGATCACAGTATGGCTACACCTTC
>TRBV4-3|TRBD1|TRBJ1-2|16|.
CASSQTTGRSNYGYTF
TGCGCCAGCAGCCAAACGACAGGGAGGTCTAACTATGGCTACACCTTC
>TRBV4-3|TRBD2|TRBJ2-3|20|.
CASSQDYAGLAGTSTDTQYF
TGCGCCAGCAGCCAAGATTACGCGGGACTAGCGGGAACTAGCACAGATACGCAGTATTTT